Listed below are T cell receptor beta chains from one sample, sequenced in a study of T cells in Graves' hyperthyroidism and ophthalmopathy. One entry per CDR3 protein results from TCRdb running MiXCR on the multiplex PCR reads. The data contain some 300,000 distinct CDR3 sequences, approximately 13% of them singletons. Material for sequencing was blood. Receptor source: a woman between 40 and 55 years old with Graves' hyperthyroidism. The CDR3 runs from the conserved cysteine through the conserved F or W. Fields, in order: J gene, V gene, CDR3 protein.

TRBJ1-1	TRBV28	CASSLRQFNTEAFF
TRBJ1-2	TRBV11-3	CASSLDSNNYGYTF
TRBJ1-5	TRBV27	CASSLGSGSNQPQHF
TRBJ1-2	TRBV5-1	CASSLGFRMEINYGYTF
TRBJ1-2	TRBV3-1	CASSPDSLYGYTF
TRBJ2-1	TRBV4-2	CASSQVLGGGRQFF
TRBJ1-4	TRBV2	CASSTASLLNEKLFF
TRBJ2-7	TRBV6-5	CASSYQQGPYEQYF
TRBJ2-5	TRBV28	CASSRQRPGETQYF
TRBJ2-7	TRBV20-1	CSAEDLKGRVPYEQYF
TRBJ2-5	TRBV6-5	CASSYGPGQTQYF
TRBJ2-7	TRBV27	CASSVPFTGVDEQYF
TRBJ1-2	TRBV18	CASSPPRGSDYGYTF
TRBJ2-7	TRBV13	CASRQVGQKYEQYF
TRBJ2-2	TRBV3-1	CASSQGLAGGLNTGELFF
TRBJ1-5	TRBV20-1	CSARDQVGLPDQPQHF
TRBJ2-7	TRBV7-2	CASSAATGYEQYF
TRBJ2-5	TRBV5-4	CASSLEGAETQYF
TRBJ2-1	TRBV6-2/TRBV6-3	CASSYTRGLAGGRNEQFF
TRBJ1-5	TRBV2	CASSGGTGARQPQHF
TRBJ1-1	TRBV7-8	CASSYTGSGTEAFF
TRBJ2-7	TRBV10-3	CAISKSREQYF
TRBJ2-5	TRBV7-9	CASSLGGAPYQETQYF
TRBJ2-7	TRBV12-3/TRBV12-4	CASSSHTAGANEQYF
TRBJ1-6	TRBV28	CASRASRGGSPLHF
TRBJ2-2	TRBV6-2/TRBV6-3	CATTPMGEVAGVPTGELFF
TRBJ1-5	TRBV28	CASIGAGINQPQHF
TRBJ2-2	TRBV20-1	CSARERTGELFF
TRBJ2-6	TRBV10-2	CASSVGSSSSGANVLTF
TRBJ2-4	TRBV12-3/TRBV12-4	CASSFGLAKNIQYF
TRBJ1-1	TRBV10-3	CATEGGKNTEAFF
TRBJ1-2	TRBV5-1	CASSPVQNYGYTF
TRBJ1-3	TRBV20-1	CSAYTGGEFGNTIYF
TRBJ2-2	TRBV7-2	CASSQTSGRALGELFF
TRBJ1-1	TRBV19	CASSMRRDRNEAFF